This is a list of T cell receptor beta chains from one sample in a study of pediatric ulcerative colitis. TCRdb's table, derived via immunoSEQ multiplex PCR, lists solely in-frame clones and lacks some. The sample includes approximately 40,000 clones, 60% to 75% of them seen just once. Sequencing input: gut tissue. The receptors derive from a boy aged 5-17 years with severe ulcerative colitis. Each CDR3 is given without its conserved first and last residue. Fields, in order: V gene, J gene, CDR3 protein.

v_call: TRBV5-1
j_call: TRBJ2-7
cdr3_aa: ASSFMRGAGGEQY

v_call: TRBV18
j_call: TRBJ2-1
cdr3_aa: ASSLDPGQGEF

v_call: TRBV4-2
j_call: TRBJ2-5
cdr3_aa: ASSQSVIRETQY

v_call: TRBV11-2
j_call: TRBJ1-1
cdr3_aa: ASSLLYRASSEAF

v_call: TRBV6-1
j_call: TRBJ2-6
cdr3_aa: ASTPDSSGANVLT

v_call: TRBV2
j_call: TRBJ2-7
cdr3_aa: ASSPDSSYEQY

v_call: TRBV6-4
j_call: TRBJ2-3
cdr3_aa: ASSDTSSSSDTQY

v_call: TRBV30
j_call: TRBJ1-2
cdr3_aa: AWSVFRDGYT

v_call: TRBV7-9
j_call: TRBJ2-1
cdr3_aa: ASSLAGQGPRGNEQF

v_call: TRBV7-2
j_call: TRBJ1-1
cdr3_aa: ASREIREAF

v_call: TRBV29-1
j_call: TRBJ2-7
cdr3_aa: SVVGTSYEQY

v_call: TRBV6-1
j_call: TRBJ1-5
cdr3_aa: ASSLGQRNQPQH

v_call: TRBV28
j_call: TRBJ2-3
cdr3_aa: ASRYEGDTQY

v_call: TRBV4-1
j_call: TRBJ1-5
cdr3_aa: ASSQPGRASNQPQH

v_call: TRBV7-3
j_call: TRBJ2-1
cdr3_aa: ASTFDRGALNEQF

v_call: TRBV16
j_call: TRBJ1-1
cdr3_aa: ASSQLQLEGTGWKAF

v_call: TRBV9
j_call: TRBJ1-1
cdr3_aa: ASSARMNTEAF

v_call: TRBV27
j_call: TRBJ2-5
cdr3_aa: ASSRSGIETQY

v_call: TRBV11-2
j_call: TRBJ2-1
cdr3_aa: ASSLDRAEQF

v_call: TRBV30
j_call: TRBJ1-1
cdr3_aa: AWSAGQGWRMNTEAF

v_call: TRBV9
j_call: TRBJ1-1
cdr3_aa: ASSPRGGSEAF

v_call: TRBV6-1
j_call: TRBJ1-1
cdr3_aa: ASSENGGNTEAF

v_call: TRBV10-3
j_call: TRBJ2-6
cdr3_aa: ASAGTGRSGANVLT

v_call: TRBV4-1
j_call: TRBJ1-2
cdr3_aa: ASSHSTGRSYGYT

v_call: TRBV25-1
j_call: TRBJ1-4
cdr3_aa: ASSEPGQGARKLF

v_call: TRBV4-1
j_call: TRBJ2-7
cdr3_aa: ASSQDTGTDYEQY

v_call: TRBV10-2
j_call: TRBJ1-6
cdr3_aa: ASSAGTVNNSPLH

v_call: TRBV27
j_call: TRBJ1-2
cdr3_aa: ASSLGTGAGYSYT

v_call: TRBV6-1
j_call: TRBJ2-1
cdr3_aa: ASSDLTRHYNEQF

v_call: TRBV6-1
j_call: TRBJ1-2
cdr3_aa: ASSENRDRFSRYT

v_call: TRBV5-1
j_call: TRBJ2-7
cdr3_aa: ASSPGAGDTYEQY

v_call: TRBV5-6
j_call: TRBJ2-3
cdr3_aa: ASSLGVHEGDTQY

v_call: TRBV2
j_call: TRBJ2-3
cdr3_aa: ASRLQGADTQY

v_call: TRBV4-1
j_call: TRBJ1-3
cdr3_aa: ASSQDETSGNTIY

v_call: TRBV5-1
j_call: TRBJ2-1
cdr3_aa: ASSTEAPYNEQF

v_call: TRBV4-1
j_call: TRBJ2-3
cdr3_aa: ASSRFVLSTDTQY

v_call: TRBV2
j_call: TRBJ1-2
cdr3_aa: ASSCCNGYT

v_call: TRBV6-1
j_call: TRBJ2-7
cdr3_aa: ASSEGRGAYEQY

v_call: TRBV2
j_call: TRBJ1-2
cdr3_aa: ASRGPTVNYGYT

v_call: TRBV6-1
j_call: TRBJ2-6
cdr3_aa: ASSEMYSGANVLT

v_call: TRBV19
j_call: TRBJ1-6
cdr3_aa: ASSSGQGNNSPLH

v_call: TRBV19
j_call: TRBJ1-2
cdr3_aa: ASIRRAGGDYGYT

v_call: TRBV6-6
j_call: TRBJ2-7
cdr3_aa: ASRDPGGGISYEQY

v_call: TRBV9
j_call: TRBJ1-3
cdr3_aa: ASSPAGLGGNTIY

v_call: TRBV29-1
j_call: TRBJ2-5
cdr3_aa: SVAWGGQETQY

v_call: TRBV19
j_call: TRBJ1-5
cdr3_aa: ASSPGSNQPQH

v_call: TRBV5-1
j_call: TRBJ2-3
cdr3_aa: ASRDGVLADTQY

v_call: TRBV7-3
j_call: TRBJ2-2
cdr3_aa: ASSLLGGNTGELF

v_call: TRBV7-5
j_call: TRBJ1-1
cdr3_aa: ASSSSTEAF

v_call: TRBV18
j_call: TRBJ1-2
cdr3_aa: ASSPGPLYGYT

v_call: TRBV2
j_call: TRBJ2-4
cdr3_aa: ASSSRLEGNIQY

v_call: TRBV2
j_call: TRBJ2-7
cdr3_aa: ASGPQRGGRSSYEQY